This TCR beta chain was documented in a study of Tregs in tolerant kidney transplant recipients. Overall study results and limits: Expanding Tregs on activated donor B cells appeared to best identify donor-specific TCRbeta clones. Donor-specific Treg expansion exceeded global Treg expansion in tolerant patients, suggesting antigen drive. Few patients were studied, so findings need validation in larger groups.

The V and J ends lost 1 base and 0 bases respectively, with 7 bases between them. This CDR3 has 14 amino acids. In germline, CDR1 is SGHNT, CDR2 YYREEE (reference sequence). The nonmyeloablative bone marrow transplants came from related graft donors, with transient mixed chimerism. To note about this clone: Its antigen is undetermined.

Some clones are missing from TCRdb's copy, which holds only in-frame ones; the method was immunoSEQ multiplex PCR. Of 95,000 or so clones in the sample, approximately 93% were seen once. The TCR was taken from a human patient who received a combined kidney and bone marrow transplant. Some T cells may be the graft donor's. The sample was CD4+ T cells from blood (PBMCs), taken 12 months after the transplant. The chain carries TRBV5-4 and TRBJ1-1, with D unresolved. CDR3 bases: TGTGCCAGCAGCTTGCGAGGGTTGAACACTGAAGCTTTCTTT. This gives the protein CASSLRGLNTEAFF.